Shown below are 19 T cell receptor beta chains from a single sample sequenced in a study of CD8+ T cells in alopecia areata (dated by TCRdb to 2016 to 2019). The sample's time point, from its label and the paper: baseline before oral tofacitinib. The library was prepared using the immunoSEQ multiplex PCR assay. RNA was extracted from all samples and reverse transcribed into cDNA, which served as template for TCR sequencing. TCRdb's version of the immuneACCESS table is confined to in-frame rearrangements and falls short of the full clone set. An unresolved V gene accounts for under half of the shortfall where checked; the remainder is of unknown origin. For this sample the table gives about 130,000 clones, of which approximately 53% were detected only once. The top ten clones comprise less than 5.5% of the sample. Source: CD4+ T cells sorted from blood, taken at week 0. These receptors were collected from a human donor with alopecia areata.

The V gene is TRBV5-1, the J gene TRBJ2-3; D remains ambiguous. V dropped 4 bases and J dropped 2 bases, with 17 bases sitting between them. Germline assignment: CDR1 SGHRS and CDR2 YFSETQ. This CDR3 region has 16 residues. In DNA, the CDR3 is TGCGCCAGCAGCCGAACCCTTGACACCGACACAGATACGCAGTATTTT. This gives the protein CASSRTLDTDTDTQYF.

The gene calls are TRBV5-1 and TRBJ2-7; TRBD2 agrees at 8 bases. CDR1 and CDR2 (germline): SGHRS, YFSETQ. The CDR3 contains 14 residues. With V trimmed by 4 bases and J by 6 bases, 9 bases remained unmatched. The CDR3 coding sequence is TGCGCCAGCAGCGCCGGGACTAGGGCTTCCGAGCAGTACTTC. Amino acids: CASSAGTRASEQYF.

This rearrangement joins TRBV30 to TRBJ2-4, with a weak D call TRBD1 (5 bases). This CDR3 has 11 amino acids. The V end lost 0 bases, the J end lost 10 bases, and 7 bases lay between the germline ends. The germline V gene encodes CDR1 GTSNPN and CDR2 SVGIG (reference sequence). CDR3 loop: CAWSVDSIQYF. The CDR3, as DNA: TGTGCCTGGAGTGTCGACAGTATTCAGTACTTC.

The rearrangement links TRBV2 to TRBJ2-7; 9 bases align to TRBD2. V shed 6 bases, J shed 2 bases, and the junction held 5 bases outside the gene matches. Looked up from germline, CDR1 is SNHLY and CDR2 is FYNNEI. The CDR3 extends over 14 amino acids. CDR3 in DNA: TGTGCCAGCAGCCCCGAGCGGGGGGCCTACGAGCAGTACTTC. Translating gives CASSPERGAYEQYF.

This clone was seen only a few times. The V and J genes are TRBV7-2 and TRBJ2-2; D call uncertain. This CDR3 comprises 16 residues. CDR1 is SGHTA and CDR2 is FQGNSA in the germline V gene. V was clipped by 5 bases and J by 3 bases, with 16 bases between them. Here the CDR3 reads CASSQRIRTYTGELFF. In nucleotides, the CDR3 is TGTGCCAGCAGCCAGAGAATAAGGACGTACACCGGGGAGCTGTTTTTT. Full variable domain (remainder filled in from reference TRBV7-2 and TRBJ2-2): GAGVSQSPSNKVTEKGKDVELRCDPISGHTALYWYRQSLGQGLEFLIYFQGNSAPDKSGLPSDRFSAERTGGSVSTLTIQRTQQEDSAVYLCASSQRIRTYTGELFFGEGSRLTVL.

The chain joins TRBV29-1 to TRBJ2-1; D is unclear. CDR1 is SQVTM, CDR2 ANQGSEA, per germline. V was pared by 0 bases and J by 9 bases, with 6 bases between. The CDR3 totals 11 residues. The CDR3 DNA is TGCAGCGTTGAAGAAATGCGTGAGCAGTTCTTC. Protein: CSVEEMREQFF.

The rearrangement links TRBV25-1 to TRBJ2-5; 7 positions agree with TRBD1. This CDR3 spans 14 amino acids. J lost 5 bases, V lost 3 bases, and 6 bases had no gene match. Germline CDR1 and CDR2: MGHDK and SYGVNS. The CDR3 protein is CASSDPRGTETQYF. DNA of the CDR3: TGTGCCAGCAGTGACCCCAGGGGGACGGAGACCCAGTACTTC.

This sequence joins TRBV6-6 and TRBJ2-2; no reliable D call. Trimming stripped 5 bases from V and 1 base from J, with 11 bases between. Germline V gene sequence: CDR1 MNHNY, CDR2 SVGAGI (reference sequence). The CDR3 loop spans 15 amino acids. CDR3 loop: CASSPPFGNTGELFF. The CDR3 bases are TGTGCCAGCAGTCCTCCCTTCGGGAACACCGGGGAGCTGTTTTTT.

The rearrangement uses TRBV6-5 and TRBJ1-1; 9 positions agree with TRBD1. In germline, CDR1 is MNHEY, CDR2 SVGAGI. This CDR3 has 14 residues. V dropped 4 bases and J dropped 6; count of bases not matched to a gene: 6. In nucleotides, the CDR3 is TGTGCCAGCAGTTCCGGGACAGGGCATTCTGAAGCTTTCTTT. It specifies CASSSGTGHSEAFF.

As for this clone: A read error may account for a junction end that differs from germline. This chain links TRBV5-1 with TRBJ2-3; possible D gene TRBD2, 5 bases. This CDR3 contains 13 residues. The germline CDR1 and CDR2 sequences are SGHRS and YFSETQ. CDR3 sequence: CASRFASRDTQYF. The CDR3 DNA follows: TGCGCCAGCAGATTCGCTAGCAGAGATACGCAGTATTTT.

V is TRBV10-3 and J is TRBJ2-2, with D perhaps TRBD1 or TRBD2 (5 bases each). The CDR3 length is 15 residues. From germline, CDR1 is ENHRY and CDR2 SYGVKD. V lost 6 bases and J lost 5, with 16 bases in between. The CDR3 DNA reads as TGTGCCATCAGGACCCGGGACCCCCATACCGGGGAGCTGTTTTTT. It yields the protein CAIRTRDPHTGELFF.

The rearrangement uses TRBV2 and TRBJ2-5; weak D call: TRBD1 (5 bases). The V end lost 6 bases, the J end lost 3 bases, and 11 bases lay between the germline ends. Germline values: CDR1 SNHLY, CDR2 FYNNEI. This CDR3 is 13 amino acids long. CDR3 sequence: CASRRQQEETQYF. As DNA, the CDR3 is TGTGCCAGCAGGAGACAGCAAGAAGAGACCCAGTACTTC.

The rearrangement links TRBV7-2 to TRBJ1-1, with 8 positions matching TRBD1. Germline CDR1 SGHTA, CDR2 FQGNSA. V gave up 1 base and J gave up 3 bases; unmatched junction bases: 10. There are 17 residues in the CDR3. The CDR3 region has the DNA TGTGCCAGCAGCTTAGTGGGACAGGCTGGGTCGTACACTGAAGCTTTCTTT. It is translated as CASSLVGQAGSYTEAFF.

In this sample, this clone turned up a few times. This chain connects TRBV5-6 to TRBJ1-2; no firm D call. V was pared by 4 bases and J by 6 bases, with 10 bases between. The CDR3 spans 12 residues. Germline lookup yields CDR1 SGHDT and CDR2 YYEEEE. CDR3 amino acids: CASSILADGYTF. The CDR3 DNA is TGTGCCAGCAGCATCCTCGCCGATGGCTACACCTTC. Using reference TRBV5-6 and TRBJ1-2 for the parts outside the CDR3, the full variable domain is DAGVTQSPTHLIKTRGQQVTLRCSPKSGHDTVSWYQQALGQGPQFIFQYYEEEERQRGNFPDRFSGHQFPNYSSELNVNALLLGDSALYLCASSILADGYTFGSGTRLTVV.

This clone was observed a handful of times. V usage is TRBV7-9 and J usage is TRBJ2-7; 11 bases are shared with TRBD1. Germline-derived CDR1 and CDR2 are SEHNR and FQNEAQ (reference sequence). V gave up 5 bases and J gave up 3 bases; unmatched junction bases: 15. This CDR3 is built from 18 residues. This chain's CDR3 is CASSGRGQGAYGDYEQYF. Written as DNA, the CDR3 is TGTGCCAGCAGCGGGAGAGGACAGGGGGCTTACGGAGACTACGAGCAGTACTTC.

This clone was seen a handful of times. The V gene is TRBV11-3, the J gene TRBJ2-1; D not certain. Germline CDR1 is SGHNT and CDR2 is YENEEA. The V and J ends lost 2 bases and 7 bases respectively, with 9 bases between them. CDR3 length: 13 residues. The CDR3 DNA reads as TGTGCCAGCAGCTTACAAGGGCAAAATGAGCAGTTCTTC. Translating it yields CASSLQGQNEQFF. Drawing the rest from reference TRBV11-3 and TRBJ2-1, the complete variable domain is EAGVVQSPRYKIIEKKQPVAFWCNPISGHNTLYWYLQNLGQGPELLIRYENEEAVDDSQLPKDRFSAERLKGVDSTLKIQPAELGDSAVYLCASSLQGQNEQFFGPGTRLTVL.

This sequence joins TRBV2 and TRBJ2-7; 11 bases map to TRBD2. J gave up 1 base and V 7 bases, and 6 bases lay outside the gene matches. The CDR3 sequence is 15 residues long. The germline CDR1 and CDR2 sequences are SNHLY and FYNNEI. DNA of the CDR3: TGTGCCAGCACGTTTTTAGCGGGAGGGTCCTACGAGCAGTACTTC. The encoded protein is CASTFLAGGSYEQYF.

This rearrangement joins TRBV7-2 to TRBJ2-7, with a weak D call TRBD2 (6 bases). CDR1 SGHTA and CDR2 FQGNSA come from the germline V gene. The CDR3 contains 13 residues. V lost 4 bases and J 6 bases, leaving 13 bases between the germline ends. CDR3 DNA sequence: TGTGCCAGCAGCTCGCCGGGGGACGGCGAGCAGTACTTC. Protein: CASSSPGDGEQYF.

Worth noting for this clone: This may arise from a read error, as a much more abundant clone is one base away. At the DNA level, this CDR3 is encoded by other sequences in the same sample as well. The chain combines TRBV5-4 with TRBJ2-1; D remains unclear. V was clipped by 4 bases and J by 5 bases, with 4 bases between them. This CDR3 spans 11 amino acids. Germline V CDR1 and CDR2: SGHNT, YYREEE (reference sequence). This CDR3 is CASSLNNEQFF. The CDR3 DNA sequence: TGTGCCAGCAGCCTTAACAATGAGCAGTTCTTC.